This record concerns one TCR beta chain sequence. What it binds is not known. The junction departs from the called germline gene at one end, perhaps through a read error. A 10-nucleotide random UMI tagged transcripts in template-switch 5'RACE cDNA synthesis. Every sequencing run generated in excess of 180 million TCR-beta sequences. These sequences covered 15-18 subjects. TCRdb itself ran the 5' RACE reads through MiXCR, one entry per CDR3 protein. The sample lists 25,000 to 30,000 distinct CDR3 sequences, 6.6% occurring once. There are 12 residues in the CDR3. Germline CDR1 and CDR2: KGHSH and LQKENI. These data come from a study of neurological immune-mediated disorders. General observations from the study: CDR3 amino acid sequences found in expanded clones were never shared across subjects, suggesting private repertoires in all groups.

PBMCs stored at -80 C, numbering 2 million, were the origin of the unsorted libraries. The genes are TRBV18 and TRBJ1-1; possible D gene TRBD1, 6 bases. Source material: PBMCs. The source of this sequence is a woman in her fifties or sixties in good health. In DNA, the CDR3 is TGTACCAGCTCACTGGACAGCGCTGAAGCTTTCTTT. Translated, it gives CTSSLDSAEAFF.